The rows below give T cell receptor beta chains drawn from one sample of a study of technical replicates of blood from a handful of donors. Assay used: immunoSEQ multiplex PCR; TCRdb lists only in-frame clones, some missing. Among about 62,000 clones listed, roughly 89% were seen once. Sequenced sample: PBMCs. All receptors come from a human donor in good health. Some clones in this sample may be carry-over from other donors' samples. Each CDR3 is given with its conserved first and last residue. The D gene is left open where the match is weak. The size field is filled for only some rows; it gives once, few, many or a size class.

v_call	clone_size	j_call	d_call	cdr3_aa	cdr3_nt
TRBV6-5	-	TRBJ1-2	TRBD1	CASSYSRQGNYGYTF	TGTGCCAGCAGTTACTCGAGACAGGGTAACTATGGCTACACCTTC
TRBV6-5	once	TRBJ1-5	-	CASSSYAGSNQPQHF	TGTGCCAGCAGTTCCTATGCGGGTAGCAATCAGCCCCAGCATTTT
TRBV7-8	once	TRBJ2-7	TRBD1	CASSLSTGEFYEQYF	TGTGCCAGCAGCTTATCCACAGGGGAATTTTACGAGCAGTACTTC
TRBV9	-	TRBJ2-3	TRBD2	CASSVEGLAGGNTDTQYF	TGTGCCAGCAGCGTAGAGGGACTAGCGGGGGGCAACACAGATACGCAGTATTTT
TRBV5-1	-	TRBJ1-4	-	CASSSEWDEKLFF	TGCGCCAGCAGCTCGGAGTGGGATGAAAAACTGTTTTTT
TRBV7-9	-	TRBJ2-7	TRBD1	CASSSDRDSLSYEQYF	TGTGCCAGCAGCTCAGACCGGGACAGCCTCTCCTACGAGCAGTACTTC
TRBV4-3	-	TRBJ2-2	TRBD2	CASSQELFGAGGPVAGELFF	TGCGCCAGCAGCCAAGAGTTATTCGGAGCGGGGGGCCCTGTGGCCGGGGAGCTGTTTTTT
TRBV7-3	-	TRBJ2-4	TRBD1	CASSQRTGGADIQYF	TGTGCCAGCAGCCAGCGGACAGGGGGCGCCGACATTCAGTACTTC
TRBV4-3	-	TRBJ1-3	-	CASSQGDSSGNTIYF	TGCGCCAGCAGCCAGGGTGACAGCTCTGGAAACACCATATATTTT
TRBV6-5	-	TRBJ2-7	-	CASRSSDSSYEQYF	TGTGCCAGCAGGTCGAGTGATAGCTCCTACGAGCAGTACTTC
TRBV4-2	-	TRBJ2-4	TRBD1	CASSQDMGQGLVSKNIQYF	TGTGCCAGCAGCCAAGATATGGGACAGGGGCTAGTTAGCAAAAACATTCAGTACTTC
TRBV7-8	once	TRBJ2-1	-	CASSDSSGERSYNEQFF	TGTGCCAGCAGCGACTCATCCGGGGAACGCTCCTACAATGAGCAGTTCTTC
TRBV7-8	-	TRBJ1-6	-	CASSFSNSPLHF	TGTGCCAGCAGCTTTTCAAATTCACCCCTCCACTTT